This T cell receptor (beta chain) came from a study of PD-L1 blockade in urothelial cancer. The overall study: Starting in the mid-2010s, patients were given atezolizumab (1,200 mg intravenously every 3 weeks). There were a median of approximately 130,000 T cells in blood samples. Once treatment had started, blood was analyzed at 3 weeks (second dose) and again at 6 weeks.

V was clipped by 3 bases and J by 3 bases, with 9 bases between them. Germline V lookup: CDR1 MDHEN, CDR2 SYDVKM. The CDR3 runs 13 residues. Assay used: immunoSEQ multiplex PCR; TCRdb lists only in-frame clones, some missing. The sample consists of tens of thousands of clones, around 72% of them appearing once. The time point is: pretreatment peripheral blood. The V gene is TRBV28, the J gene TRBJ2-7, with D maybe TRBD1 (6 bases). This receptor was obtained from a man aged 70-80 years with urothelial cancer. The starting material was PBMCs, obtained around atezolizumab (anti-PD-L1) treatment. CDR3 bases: TGTGCCAGCAGTTTTCCAGGGGTCTACGAGCAGTACTTC. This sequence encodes CASSFPGVYEQYF.